Below, one T cell receptor beta chain is given with its context. Original processing methods: Amplification from reference gene primers served as the basis for estimated nucleated cell counts. Sequencing was performed with immunoSEQ multiplex PCR; in TCRdb, only in-frame clones are kept and a portion is missing. From that table come the V and J calls and clone size; the DNA was used to work out D and trimming. Among about 36,000 clones listed, about nine tenths were seen once. Germline values: CDR1 LNHDA, CDR2 SQIVND (reference sequence). Trimming shortened V by 5 bases and J by 3 bases, and 14 bases separated the two germline ends. The CDR3 totals 14 residues. This specimen comes from a study of blood T cell repertoires in COVID-19. Study context: Sites in the United States, Italy and Spain provided acute and convalescent COVID-19 samples.

This sequence was found in a human donor in a cohort sampled during active COVID-19. V gene TRBV19 combines with J gene TRBJ2-7, with D tentatively TRBD1 (6 bases). The sequencing input was peripheral blood. The CDR3 reads CASSATGKHYEQYF. DNA of the CDR3: TGTGCCAGTAGTGCGACAGGCAAGCACTACGAGCAGTACTTC.